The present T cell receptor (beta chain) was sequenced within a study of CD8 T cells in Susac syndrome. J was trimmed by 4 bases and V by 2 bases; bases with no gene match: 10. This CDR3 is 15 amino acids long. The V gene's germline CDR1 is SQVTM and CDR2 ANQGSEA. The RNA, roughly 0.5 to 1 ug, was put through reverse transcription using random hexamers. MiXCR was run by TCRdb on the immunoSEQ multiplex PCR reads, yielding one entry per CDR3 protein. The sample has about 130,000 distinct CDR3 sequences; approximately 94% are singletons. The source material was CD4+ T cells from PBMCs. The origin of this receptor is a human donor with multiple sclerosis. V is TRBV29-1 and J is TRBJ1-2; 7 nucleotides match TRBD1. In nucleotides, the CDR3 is TGCAGCGTTGAACCCTCCCAGGGGGTCGGCTATGGCTACACCTTC. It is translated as CSVEPSQGVGYGYTF.